The 21 T cell receptor beta chains given below trace back to one sample, sequenced in a study of blood T cell repertoires in COVID-19. This table comes from immunoSEQ multiplex PCR, and its TCRdb copy is limited to in-frame clones, with some not included. The table includes tens of thousands of clones, around 89% detected once. Sequences were obtained from PBMCs or T cells enriched from blood (not recorded which). These TCRs come from a woman aged 45 to 65 with acute COVID-19.

V usage is TRBV10-3 and J usage is TRBJ2-3, with TRBD1 as a possible D gene (6 bases). The CDR3 spans 16 residues. Germline assignment: CDR1 ENHRY and CDR2 SYGVKD. The ends were cut back, 5 bases at V and 5 bases at J, with 20 bases in the middle. The CDR3, as DNA: TGTGCCATCAGTCCAGGGGCGGGCGAGATGCAAGATACGCAGTATTTT. Encoded protein: CAISPGAGEMQDTQYF.

This clone was recorded once. This sequence joins TRBV4-1 and TRBJ1-5; D might be TRBD1 (5 bases). V gave up 0 bases and J gave up 3 bases, with 12 bases separating them. CDR3 length: 16 residues. Per the germline V gene, CDR1 is MGHRA and CDR2 is YSYEKL. The CDR3 loop reads CASSQDPRVNNQPQHF. The CDR3 DNA reads TGCGCCAGCAGCCAAGACCCCAGGGTGAACAATCAGCCCCAGCATTTT.

This clone has a single count. V is TRBV7-2 and J is TRBJ2-3; no definite D call. The germline V and J ends were trimmed by 3 bases and 3 bases, with 10 bases remaining between them. This CDR3 region has 14 residues. The germline V gene encodes CDR1 SGHTA and CDR2 FQGNSA. CDR3 nucleotide sequence: TGTGCCAGCAGCTTGAGGCCAGCTACAGATACGCAGTATTTT. Its protein is CASSLRPATDTQYF.

The chain uses TRBV19 and TRBJ2-1, with TRBD2 identical over 11 bases. Trimming took 7 bases from V and 7 from J; bases not matched to a gene: 9. From germline, CDR1 is LNHDA and CDR2 SQIVND (reference sequence). This CDR3 contains 15 residues. The CDR3 DNA reads TGTGCCAGTAATTTAGCGGGAGGGCCCAAAAATGAGCAGTTCTTC. It codes for CASNLAGGPKNEQFF.

V and J are TRBV29-1 and TRBJ1-4; D gene unclear. The CDR3 is 13 amino acids. Trimming removed 1 base at V and 8 bases at J, with 11 bases between. Per germline, CDR1 SQVTM and CDR2 ANQGSEA. The CDR3 sequence is CSVEGLFEEKLFF. The CDR3 bases are TGCAGCGTTGAAGGGTTGTTTGAGGAAAAACTGTTTTTT.

The rearrangement uses TRBV5-1 and TRBJ2-3; TRBD2 agrees at 15 bases. The germline gives CDR1 SGHRS, CDR2 YFSETQ. The CDR3 runs to 17 residues. J gave up 0 bases and V 4 bases, and 3 bases lay outside the gene matches. The CDR3 DNA reads TGCGCCAGCAGCCTGGGACTAGCGGGAGGTAGCACAGATACGCAGTATTTT. Encoded protein: CASSLGLAGGSTDTQYF.

This chain links TRBV14 with TRBJ1-4; the match to TRBD1 covers 12 bases. Trimming took 4 bases from V and 7 from J; bases not matched to a gene: 7. The CDR3 spans 16 residues. Germline CDR1 reads SGHDN; CDR2 reads FVKESK. The CDR3 is CASSRRGTGGGEKLFF. The CDR3 DNA is TGTGCCAGCAGCCGAAGGGGGACAGGGGGCGGTGAAAAACTGTTTTTT.

The rearrangement uses TRBV28 and TRBJ1-4; 9 bases line up with TRBD1. The CDR3 totals 15 residues. Trimming at V came to 7 bases and at J to 0 bases, leaving 3 bases not matched to a gene. From germline, CDR1 is MDHEN and CDR2 SYDVKM. The CDR3 DNA reads as TGTGCCAGCACGGACAGGGGATCAACTAATGAAAAACTGTTTTTT. It is translated as CASTDRGSTNEKLFF. The whole variable domain, remainder taken from reference TRBV28 and TRBJ1-4, is DVKVTQSSRYLVKRTGEKVFLECVQDMDHENMFWYRQDPGLGLRLIYFSYDVKMKEKGDIPEGYSVSREKKERFSLILESASTNQTSMYLCASTDRGSTNEKLFFGSGTQLSVL.

The chain uses TRBV19 and TRBJ2-3; 10 bases line up with TRBD1. Unmatched junction bases numbered 15, after V lost 5 bases and J lost 10 bases. In germline, CDR1 is LNHDA, CDR2 SQIVND (reference sequence). This CDR3 is built from 16 residues. The CDR3 nucleotides read TGTGCCAGTAGTCTTCCCGGGACAGGGGTGTATATGTCGCAGTATTTT. This sequence encodes CASSLPGTGVYMSQYF.

The V call is TRBV7-9, the J call TRBJ1-6, with a weak D call TRBD1 (6 bases). Germline V gene lookup returns CDR1 SEHNR and CDR2 FQNEAQ (reference sequence). This CDR3 is 15 amino acids long. V shed 3 bases and J shed 9 bases, with 15 bases lying between them. In DNA, the CDR3 is TGTGCCAGCAGCTTGTCAACAGGGAATTTTTCACCCCTCCACTTT. Translating it yields CASSLSTGNFSPLHF.

This clone showed up just once. V is TRBV5-6 and J is TRBJ2-1, with 11 bases aligning to TRBD2. This CDR3 is 15 amino acids long. Per germline, CDR1 SGHDT and CDR2 YYEEEE. The V gene end was trimmed by 4 bases and the J gene end by 10 bases; junction bases not matched to a gene: 10. The CDR3 protein is CASSPTSGVRKEQFF. Written as DNA, the CDR3 is TGTGCCAGCAGCCCGACTAGCGGGGTAAGAAAAGAGCAGTTCTTC.

The rearrangement links TRBV7-9 to TRBJ1-1; weak D call: TRBD1 (5 bases). Trimming took off 1 base at V and 5 bases at J, with 17 bases between the two ends. The germline gives CDR1 SEHNR, CDR2 FQNEAQ (reference sequence). The CDR3 is made up of 16 amino acids. The CDR3 DNA sequence: TGTGCCAGCAGCTTAGTAGGTCCAGGGAGGAGAACTGAAGCTTTCTTT. Its translation is CASSLVGPGRRTEAFF.

As regards this clone: Other DNA sequences in this sample translate to the same CDR3. This chain connects TRBV7-9 to TRBJ2-7; TRBD1 matches at 8 bases. Germline V gene sequence: CDR1 SEHNR, CDR2 FQNEAQ (reference sequence). This CDR3 region has 11 residues. Trimming at V came to 8 bases and at J to 4 bases, leaving 1 base not matched to a gene. The CDR3 coding sequence is TGTGCCAGCGGACAGGGTTACGAGCAGTACTTC. Translated, it gives CASGQGYEQYF.

The CDR3 DNA is TGTGCCAGCACTAAAGGACTAGCGGGACCCCAAGAGACCCAGTACTTC. It yields the protein CASTKGLAGPQETQYF. The V call is TRBV2, the J call TRBJ2-5, with TRBD2 matching over 12 bases. There are 16 residues in the CDR3. Germline-derived CDR1 and CDR2 are SNHLY and FYNNEI. Trimming removed 7 bases from V and 1 base from J; junction bases left unmatched: 7.

This chain links TRBV3-1 (or the pseudogene TRBV3-2) with TRBJ2-2; D is perhaps TRBD1 (6 bases). The CDR3 has 17 residues. From germline, CDR1 is LGHDT and CDR2 YNNKEL (reference sequence). V lost 4 bases to trimming and J lost 1 base, with 16 bases between them. The chain's CDR3 is CASSRRSLGGNTGELFF. CDR3 nucleotides: TGTGCCAGCAGCCGCCGCTCCCTAGGGGGGAACACCGGGGAGCTGTTTTTT.

The chain links TRBV6-2 or TRBV6-3 to TRBJ2-1; 9 positions match TRBD2. V dropped 4 bases and J dropped 0; count of bases not matched to a gene: 16. The germline V gene encodes CDR1 MNHEY and CDR2 SVGEGT. The CDR3 loop spans 20 amino acids. This CDR3 reads CASSSKRVLAGRSSYNEQFF. CDR3 in DNA: TGTGCCAGCAGTTCCAAAAGGGTACTAGCGGGCCGGAGCTCCTACAATGAGCAGTTCTTC.

The chain is built from TRBV19 and TRBJ2-1; 7 nucleotides agree with TRBD2. The CDR3 contains 15 residues. J gave up 0 bases and V 6 bases, and 5 bases lay outside the gene matches. The germline V gene has CDR1 LNHDA and CDR2 SQIVND (reference sequence). CDR3 DNA: TGTGCCAGTAGCGAACTAGCGAACTCCTACAATGAGCAGTTCTTC. This translates into CASSELANSYNEQFF.

This chain joins TRBV2 and TRBJ1-1, with no clear D. CDR1 SNHLY and CDR2 FYNNEI come from the germline V gene. The CDR3 contains 12 residues. V was clipped by 3 bases and J by 3 bases, with 5 bases between them. The CDR3 region has the DNA TGTGCCAGCAGTGAGTATCACACTGAAGCTTTCTTT. Translating it yields CASSEYHTEAFF. The variable domain in full, completed from reference TRBV2 and TRBJ1-1, reads EPEVTQTPSHQVTQMGQEVILRCVPISNHLYFYWYRQILGQKVEFLVSFYNNEISEKSEIFDDQFSVERPDGSNFTLKIRSTKLEDSAMYFCASSEYHTEAFFGQGTRLTVV.

The J gene is TRBJ2-5, the V gene TRBV24-1, with D possibly being TRBD1 (6 bases). The CDR3 length is 19 residues. Germline values: CDR1 KGHDR, CDR2 SFDVKD. V lost 2 bases and J lost 1, with 22 bases in between. The CDR3 DNA is TGTGCCACCAGTGATTGGGGGCGGACAGAACGAACTCGCCAAGAGACCCAGTACTTC. The encoded protein is CATSDWGRTERTRQETQYF.

The chain recombines TRBV5-8 with TRBJ2-1; maybe TRBD2 (5 bases). CDR1 is SGHTS, CDR2 YDEGEE, per germline. The ends were cut back, 0 bases at V and 0 bases at J, with 16 bases in the middle. The CDR3 has 18 amino acids. The CDR3 nucleotides are TGTGCCAGCAGCTTGGCCGTAGCTAGCTCCGGCTCCTACAATGAGCAGTTCTTC. Encoded protein: CASSLAVASSGSYNEQFF.

The rearrangement uses TRBV7-9 and TRBJ2-5; D perhaps matches TRBD1 (5 bases). Trimming took 4 bases from V and 5 from J, leaving 11 bases between them. This CDR3 spans 13 amino acids. Germline V gene data show CDR1 as SEHNR and CDR2 as FQNEAQ (reference sequence). The chain's CDR3 is CASSWTTGETQYF. CDR3 coding DNA: TGTGCCAGCAGCTGGACAACCGGGGAGACCCAGTACTTC.